A selection of T cell receptor beta chains follows, all from one sample in a study of shared clonotypes between healthy human individuals. Measured with immunoSEQ multiplex PCR; TCRdb has only the in-frame clones, and not every one. This repertoire shows fewer than 350,000 clones, around 87% found once; its top ten account for 15% to 20%. The specimen was memory CD8+ T cells sorted from blood. These receptors originate from a man aged 18 to 35 in good health. Both conserved end residues are part of each CDR3. The order of the fields is V gene, J gene, clone size, D gene, CDR3 DNA, CDR3 protein. The D gene is left open where the match is weak. Expanded clones get a size class; other rows say once, few or many, or leave the size out.

>TRBV5-5|TRBJ2-7|.|.
TGTGCCAGCAGTTCTAGGGGGAATTCCTACGAGCAGTACTTC
CASSSRGNSYEQYF
>TRBV11-2|TRBJ2-7|.|TRBD1
TGTGCCAGCAGCTGGGACAGAGACTACGAGCAGTACTTC
CASSWDRDYEQYF
>TRBV7-9|TRBJ1-1|.|.
TGTGCCAGCAGCTTAGCAGGGCGGACTGAAGCTTTCTTT
CASSLAGRTEAFF
>TRBV11-2|TRBJ2-7|many|.
TGTGCCAGCAGCTTAAACCACGAGCAGTACTTC
CASSLNHEQYF
>TRBV4-3|TRBJ2-5|.|.
TGCGCCAGCAGCCAAGCCCTAGGGGGGCAAGAGACCCAGTACTTC
CASSQALGGQETQYF
>TRBV5-1|TRBJ1-6|.|.
TGCGCCAGCAGCTTGTGGGGGGTAGACGCAAATTCACCCCTCCACTTT
CASSLWGVDANSPLHF
>TRBV10-2|TRBJ2-1|.|.
TGCGCCAGCAGTGAGTCGGGAAAGAGGACAAAGGTCTTC
CASSESGKRTKVF
>TRBV28|TRBJ2-5|once|.
TGTGCCAGCAGGGAGGCAGGTGGAGCGGGAGAGACCCAGTACTTC
CASREAGGAGETQYF
>TRBV14|TRBJ2-7|.|.
TGTGCCAGCAGCCAAGAGTTGGAGGGCAAGTACGAGCAGTACTTC
CASSQELEGKYEQYF
>TRBV5-6|TRBJ2-7|few|.
TGTGCCAGCAGCTTGATTAGCGCTTACCACGAGCAGTACTTC
CASSLISAYHEQYF
>TRBV19|TRBJ1-5|.|.
TGTGCCAGTAGTCTCAGGGTGGTGGTGAATCAGCCCCAGCATTTT
CASSLRVVVNQPQHF
>TRBV6-6|TRBJ1-2|.|.
TGTGCCAGCAGTACCGGGCCCGTCGTGGACGGCTACACCTTC
CASSTGPVVDGYTF
>TRBV7-8|TRBJ2-1|once|TRBD1
TGTGCCAGCAGCCCCGTTCCAGGGGGCTACAATGAGCAGTTCTTC
CASSPVPGGYNEQFF
>TRBV6-6|TRBJ2-7|.|TRBD1
TGTGCCAGCAGTTACCCGGGACAGGGTCCGTACGAGCAGTACTTC
CASSYPGQGPYEQYF
>TRBV13|TRBJ2-7|.|TRBD2
TGTGCCAGCAGCCCCCGGGGGGAGGGACTCTACGAGCAGTACTTC
CASSPRGEGLYEQYF
>TRBV28|TRBJ1-6|.|TRBD1
TGTGCCAGCAGTAAGTCGACAGGGTATAATTCACCCCTCCACTTT
CASSKSTGYNSPLHF
>TRBV9|TRBJ2-3|.|TRBD2
TGTGCCAGCAGCGTACGTGGACTAGCGACAGATACGCAGTATTTT
CASSVRGLATDTQYF
>TRBV7-9|TRBJ2-7|.|.
TGTGCCAGCACCGGCCTAGAACTATCCTACGAGCAGTACTTC
CASTGLELSYEQYF
>TRBV6-1|TRBJ1-1|few|.
TGTGCCAGCAGTGAATGGGCGTCAGATGAAGCTTTCTTT
CASSEWASDEAFF
>TRBV27|TRBJ2-7|.|TRBD1
TGTGCCAGCAGTTTCAATTCCGGGACAGGGAACTACGAGCAGTACTTC
CASSFNSGTGNYEQYF
>TRBV7-3|TRBJ2-5|.|.
TGTGCCAGCAGCCGCCTTGGGGGGCAAGAGACCCAGTACTTC
CASSRLGGQETQYF
>TRBV5-4|TRBJ1-2|many|.
TGTGCCAGCAGATCGACCCCCGGGAGAATCTATGGCTACACCTTC
CASRSTPGRIYGYTF
>TRBV11-2|TRBJ2-7|.|.
TGTGCCAGCAGCCCCATTAAGGGGACCGGTTTCATCGAGCAGTACTTC
CASSPIKGTGFIEQYF
>TRBV6-5|TRBJ2-5|.|TRBD2
TGTGCCAGCAGTTCATTAGGGACTAGCTATACGGAGACCCAGTACTTC
CASSSLGTSYTETQYF
>TRBV5-4|TRBJ2-2|.|TRBD2
TGTGCCAGCCAAGGACTAGCGGGAGGTAGTACCGGGGAGCTGTTTTTT
CASQGLAGGSTGELFF
>TRBV30|TRBJ2-1|.|.
TGTGCCTGGAGATCGAGGGGCCAGTATGAGCAGTTCTTC
CAWRSRGQYEQFF
>TRBV15|TRBJ1-1|.|.
TGTGCCACCAGCAGAGCGCGGAACACTGAAGCTTTCTTT
CATSRARNTEAFF
>TRBV28|TRBJ2-1|.|TRBD2
TGTGCCAGCAGTTTAGAGCGGGGGCCTTCCTACAATGAGCAGTTCTTC
CASSLERGPSYNEQFF
>TRBV7-6|TRBJ1-2|.|.
TGTGCCAGCAGCCGAGGGACCGTCGGAGGCTACACCTTC
CASSRGTVGGYTF
>TRBV5-4|TRBJ2-5|.|.
TGTGCCAGCAGCTTTCATGTGGCGGAAATCCAAGAGACCCAGTACTTC
CASSFHVAEIQETQYF
>TRBV5-1|TRBJ2-3|.|.
TGCGCCATCATGGACATCAGGATCACAGATACGCAGTATTTT
CAIMDIRITDTQYF
>TRBV6-6|TRBJ2-7|.|TRBD1
TGTGCCAGCAGTTACGGAGGACAGGGCTACGAGCAGTACTTC
CASSYGGQGYEQYF
>TRBV4-1|TRBJ2-1|.|.
TGCGCCAGCAGCCGAGGCCCGAGGGGGGCCAATGAGCAGTTCTTC
CASSRGPRGANEQFF
>TRBV2|TRBJ1-5|once|TRBD1
TGTGCCAGCAGGGGGACAGGGGATAGCAATCAGCCCCAGCATTTT
CASRGTGDSNQPQHF